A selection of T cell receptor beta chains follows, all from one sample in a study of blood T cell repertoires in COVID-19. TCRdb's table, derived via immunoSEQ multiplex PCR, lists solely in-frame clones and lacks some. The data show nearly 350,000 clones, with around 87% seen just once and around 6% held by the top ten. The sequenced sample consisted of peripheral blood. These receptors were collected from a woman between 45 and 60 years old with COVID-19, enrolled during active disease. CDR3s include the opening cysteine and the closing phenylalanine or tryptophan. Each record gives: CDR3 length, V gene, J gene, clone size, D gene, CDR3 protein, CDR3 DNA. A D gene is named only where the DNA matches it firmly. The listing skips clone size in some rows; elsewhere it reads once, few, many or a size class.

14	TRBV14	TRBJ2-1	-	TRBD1	CASSPGQGYNEQFF	TGTGCCAGCAGCCCTGGACAGGGCTACAATGAGCAGTTCTTC
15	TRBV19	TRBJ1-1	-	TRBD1	CASNPGTGMNTEAFF	TGTGCCAGTAACCCCGGGACAGGGATGAACACTGAAGCTTTCTTT
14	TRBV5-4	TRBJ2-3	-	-	CASSSDRTTIPQYF	TGTGCCAGCAGCTCCGACAGAACCACAATCCCGCAGTATTTT
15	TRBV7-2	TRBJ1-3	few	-	CASGIGGATGNTIYF	TGTGCCAGCGGCATCGGGGGGGCTACTGGAAACACCATATATTTT
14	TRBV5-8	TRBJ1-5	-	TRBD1	CASSLKFRGQPQHF	TGTGCCAGCAGCCTAAAATTCAGGGGGCAGCCCCAGCATTTT
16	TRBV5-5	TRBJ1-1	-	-	CASSLVRGGIDTEAFF	TGTGCCAGCAGCTTGGTGCGGGGGGGTATTGACACTGAAGCTTTCTTT
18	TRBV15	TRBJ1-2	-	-	CATSRDLPGYGIDYGYTF	TGTGCCACCAGCAGAGATCTACCAGGGTATGGGATCGACTATGGCTACACCTTC
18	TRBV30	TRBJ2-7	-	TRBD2	CAWSSTRVLGGPSYEQYF	TGTGCCTGGAGTTCCACCCGGGTTCTGGGAGGGCCCTCCTACGAGCAGTACTTC
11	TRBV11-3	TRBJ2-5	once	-	CASSFLETQYF	TGTGCCAGCAGCTTTCTCGAGACCCAGTACTTC
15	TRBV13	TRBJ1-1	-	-	CASSSPDGLYAEAFF	TGTGCCAGCAGCTCCCCAGACGGACTCTACGCTGAAGCTTTCTTT
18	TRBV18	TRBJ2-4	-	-	CASSPRFDSVISQNIQYF	TGTGCCAGCTCACCAAGATTTGACTCAGTTATTAGCCAAAACATTCAGTACTTC
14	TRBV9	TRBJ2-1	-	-	CASDEGRMNNEQFF	TGTGCCAGCGACGAGGGGAGGATGAACAATGAGCAGTTCTTC
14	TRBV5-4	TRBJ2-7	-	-	CASSFRSQSYEQYF	TGTGCCAGCAGCTTCAGGTCTCAGTCCTACGAGCAGTACTTC
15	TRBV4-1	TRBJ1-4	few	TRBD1	CASSQDGTGDEKLFF	TGCGCCAGCAGCCAAGACGGGACAGGGGATGAAAAACTGTTTTTT
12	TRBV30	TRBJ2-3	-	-	CAWSLLGDTQYF	TGTGCCTGGAGTCTCCTCGGAGATACGCAGTATTTT
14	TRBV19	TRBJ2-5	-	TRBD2	CASSSGGHQETQYF	TGTGCCAGTAGTTCGGGGGGGCACCAAGAGACCCAGTACTTC
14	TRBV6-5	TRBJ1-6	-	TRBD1	CASSNDRDNSPLHF	TGTGCCAGCAGCAACGACAGGGATAATTCACCCCTCCACTTT
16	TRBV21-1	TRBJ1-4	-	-	CASSKQKEGATEKLFF	TGTGCCAGCAGCAAGCAGAAAGAGGGGGCGACTGAAAAACTGTTTTTT
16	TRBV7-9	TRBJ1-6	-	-	CASSPRGSSYNSPLHF	TGTGCCAGCAGCCCTCGTGGGAGCTCCTATAATTCACCCCTCCACTTT
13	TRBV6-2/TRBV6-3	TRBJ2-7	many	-	CASSFAGSYEQYF	TGTGCCAGCAGTTTTGCGGGGTCCTACGAGCAGTACTTC
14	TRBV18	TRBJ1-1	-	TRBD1	CASSPNTGDTEAFF	TGTGCCAGCTCACCCAATACAGGGGACACTGAAGCTTTCTTT
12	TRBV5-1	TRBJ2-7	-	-	CASSWSSYEQYF	TGCGCCAGCAGCTGGAGCTCCTACGAGCAGTACTTC
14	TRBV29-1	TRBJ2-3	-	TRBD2	CRALWGGSTDTQYF	TGCAGAGCGTTGTGGGGGGGGAGCACAGATACGCAGTATTTT
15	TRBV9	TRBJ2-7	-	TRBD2	CASSVGTSTLYEQYF	TGTGCCAGCAGCGTCGGGACTAGCACTCTTTACGAGCAGTACTTC
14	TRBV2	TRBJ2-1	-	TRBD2	CASRLTSGYNEQFF	TGTGCCAGCCGTCTGACTAGCGGGTACAATGAGCAGTTCTTC
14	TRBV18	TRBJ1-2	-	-	CASSLSGDPYGYTF	TGTGCCAGCTCATTATCAGGGGATCCCTATGGCTACACCTTC
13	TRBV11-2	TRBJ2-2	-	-	CASSLDRAGELFF	TGTGCCAGCAGCTTAGATCGGGCCGGGGAGCTGTTTTTT
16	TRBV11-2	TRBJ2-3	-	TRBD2	CASSLVVAGGGDTQYF	TGTGCCAGCAGCTTAGTGGTAGCGGGAGGTGGGGATACGCAGTATTTT
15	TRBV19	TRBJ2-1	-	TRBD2	CASSPLAGGPHEQFF	TGTGCCAGTAGTCCTCTAGCGGGAGGGCCCCATGAGCAGTTCTTC
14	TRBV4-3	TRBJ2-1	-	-	CASSPGDSYNEQFF	TGCGCCAGCAGCCCCGGTGACTCCTACAATGAGCAGTTCTTC
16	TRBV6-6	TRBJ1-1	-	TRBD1	CASSYTPVGQGHEAFF	TGTGCCAGCAGTTACACCCCCGTCGGACAGGGTCATGAAGCTTTCTTT
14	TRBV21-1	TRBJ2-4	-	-	CASSRELAKNIQYF	TGTGCCAGCAGCAGAGAACTAGCCAAAAACATTCAGTACTTC
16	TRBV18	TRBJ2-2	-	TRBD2	CASSLGLAGANGELFF	TGTGCCAGCTCACTGGGACTAGCGGGAGCCAACGGGGAGCTGTTTTTT
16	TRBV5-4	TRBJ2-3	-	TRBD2	CASSLGTSGVTDTQYF	TGTGCCAGCAGCTTGGGGACTAGCGGAGTGACAGATACGCAGTATTTT
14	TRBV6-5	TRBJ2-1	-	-	CASSPDRSWGGQFF	TGTGCCAGCAGCCCAGACAGGTCTTGGGGGGGGCAGTTCTTC
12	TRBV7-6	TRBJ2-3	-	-	CASSPGTDTQYF	TGTGCCAGCAGCCCGGGCACAGATACGCAGTATTTT
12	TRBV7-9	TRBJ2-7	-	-	CASSKTGYEQYF	TGTGCCAGCAGCAAAACAGGATACGAGCAGTACTTC
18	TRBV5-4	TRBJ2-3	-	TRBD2	CASSLGTSGIGRTDTQYF	TGTGCCAGCAGCTTAGGTACTAGCGGGATAGGGAGGACAGATACGCAGTATTTT
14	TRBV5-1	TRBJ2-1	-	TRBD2	CASSFAGDMNEQFF	TGCGCCAGCAGCTTCGCGGGAGATATGAATGAGCAGTTCTTC
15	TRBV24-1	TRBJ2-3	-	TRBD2	CATSDLPGRGDTQYF	TGTGCCACCAGTGATTTGCCCGGGAGGGGAGATACGCAGTATTTT
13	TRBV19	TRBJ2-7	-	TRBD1	CASGDRGANEQYF	TGTGCCAGCGGGGACAGGGGGGCCAACGAGCAGTACTTC
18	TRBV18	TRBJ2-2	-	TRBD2	CASSPGTSGRRNTGELFF	TGTGCCAGCTCACCCGGGACTAGCGGGAGACGAAACACCGGGGAGCTGTTTTTT
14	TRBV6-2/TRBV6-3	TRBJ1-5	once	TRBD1	CASSSTGNDQPQHF	TGTGCCAGCAGTTCGACAGGGAACGATCAGCCCCAGCATTTT
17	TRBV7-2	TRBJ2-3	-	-	CASSSKLSGAPTDTQYF	TGTGCCAGCAGCTCGAAACTTAGCGGAGCACCGACAGATACGCAGTATTTT
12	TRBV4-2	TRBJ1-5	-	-	CASRGEDQPQHF	TGTGCCAGCAGGGGCGAAGATCAGCCCCAGCATTTT
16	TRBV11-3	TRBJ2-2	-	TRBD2	CASSLVAGGPAGELFF	TGTGCCAGCAGCCTAGTAGCGGGAGGGCCTGCCGGGGAGCTGTTTTTT
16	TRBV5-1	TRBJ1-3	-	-	CASSLGTGSAGNTIYF	TGCGCCAGCAGCTTGGGTACAGGGTCGGCCGGAAACACCATATATTTT
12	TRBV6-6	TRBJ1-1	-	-	CASSRKNTEAFF	TGTGCCAGCAGTCGCAAGAACACTGAAGCTTTCTTT
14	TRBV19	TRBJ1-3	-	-	CASKPTGSGNTIYF	TGTGCCAGTAAACCCACAGGGTCTGGAAACACCATATATTTT
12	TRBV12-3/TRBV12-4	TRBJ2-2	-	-	CASSLRAGELFF	TGTGCCAGCAGTTTACGGGCCGGGGAGCTGTTTTTT
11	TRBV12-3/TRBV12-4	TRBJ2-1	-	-	CASSRFNEQFF	TGTGCCAGCAGTCGGTTCAATGAGCAGTTCTTC
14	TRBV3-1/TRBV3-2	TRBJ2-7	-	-	CASARSGQFYEQYF	TGTGCCAGCGCCCGTTCCGGACAGTTTTACGAGCAGTACTTC
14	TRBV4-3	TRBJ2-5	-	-	CASSQDWRKETQYF	TGCGCCAGCAGCCAAGACTGGCGGAAAGAGACCCAGTACTTC
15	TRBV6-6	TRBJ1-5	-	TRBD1	CASSLGDRRNQPQHF	TGTGCCAGCAGCTTGGGGGACAGGCGGAATCAGCCCCAGCATTTT